The 10 T cell receptor beta chains given below trace back to one sample, sequenced in a study of OX40 agonist ivuxolimab in advanced cancers. Generated by immunoSEQ multiplex PCR, the TCRdb table keeps only in-frame clones and is missing some. The data contain around 72,000 clones, about 91% of them singletons. The sample in question was CD4+ or CD8+ T cells sorted from blood, obtained in a trial of the OX40 agonist ivuxolimab. These receptors all stem from an adult with an advanced solid tumor such as melanoma, head and neck, liver or kidney cancer.

V is TRBV5-4 and J is TRBJ2-7; D gene uncertain. Trimming removed 4 bases at V and 2 bases at J, with 7 bases between. The CDR3 runs 12 residues. CDR1 is SGHNT and CDR2 is YYREEE in the germline V gene (reference sequence). The DNA for the CDR3 is TGTGCCAGCAGCCCGGACGCCTACGAGCAGTACTTC. This translates into CASSPDAYEQYF.

This rearrangement joins TRBV29-1 to TRBJ2-7, with TRBD2 as a possible D gene (5 bases). Trimming cost V 2 bases and J 9 bases, with 11 bases left between them. The CDR3 contains 11 residues. In germline, CDR1 is SQVTM, CDR2 ANQGSEA. The DNA for the CDR3 is TGCAGCGTTGAAAGGGCCGAGGGGCAGTACTTC. The encoded protein is CSVERAEGQYF.

This chain connects TRBV28 to TRBJ1-2; the D is unclear. The CDR3 is 15 residues long. Germline V gives CDR1 MDHEN, CDR2 SYDVKM. Trimming stripped 1 base from V and 8 bases from J, with 17 bases between. The CDR3 here is CASSLLSRDWEGYTF. The CDR3 coding sequence is TGTGCCAGCAGTTTATTGTCCCGGGATTGGGAAGGCTACACCTTC.

The chain is built from TRBV7-9 and TRBJ2-1; maybe TRBD2 (7 bases). The germline V gene has CDR1 SEHNR and CDR2 FQNEAQ (reference sequence). This CDR3 is 15 amino acids long. Trimming left V 2 bases short and J 4 bases short, with 12 bases between. In DNA form, the CDR3 reads TGTGCCAGCAGCTTAAGGGCGGGGGCTTACAATGAGCAGTTCTTC. Protein sequence: CASSLRAGAYNEQFF. Complete variable domain (other parts from reference TRBV7-9 and TRBJ2-1): DTGVSQNPRHKITKRGQNVTFRCDPISEHNRLYWYRQTLGQGPEFLTYFQNEAQLEKSRLLSDRFSAERPKGSFSTLEIQRTEQGDSAMYLCASSLRAGAYNEQFFGPGTRLTVL.

The rearrangement joins TRBV5-1 to TRBJ1-2; the match to TRBD1 covers 7 bases. V trimming: 6 bases; J trimming: 6 bases; junction bases outside the gene matches: 17. This CDR3 is 16 amino acids long. From germline, CDR1 is SGHRS and CDR2 YFSETQ. DNA for the CDR3: TGCGCCAGCACTCAGAATTCGGTGGGACAGCGTAATGGCTACACCTTC. It encodes CASTQNSVGQRNGYTF.

This clone occurred once. J is TRBJ2-1 and V is TRBV25-1, with 7 bases identical to TRBD2. Germline CDR1 reads MGHDK; CDR2 reads SYGVNS. V dropped 4 bases and J dropped 7; count of bases not matched to a gene: 1. This CDR3 contains 12 residues. This CDR3 is CASSGLANEQFF. Written as DNA, the CDR3 is TGTGCCAGCAGTGGACTAGCAAATGAGCAGTTCTTC.

V usage is TRBV29-1 and J usage is TRBJ2-4; perhaps D is TRBD1 or TRBD2 (6 bases each). Germline V CDR1 and CDR2: SQVTM, ANQGSEA. The CDR3 loop spans 13 amino acids. V lost 7 bases and J lost 8, with 18 bases in between. CDR3 nucleotide sequence: TGCAGCGGCGGGACTTCATCAGGGGACATTCAGTACTTC. Amino acids: CSGGTSSGDIQYF.

The rearrangement uses TRBV15 and TRBJ2-3; 7 bases align to TRBD2. The CDR3 extends over 16 amino acids. Trimming took 1 base from V and 0 from J; bases not matched to a gene: 4. Germline V CDR1 and CDR2: LNHNV, YYDKDF (reference sequence). CDR3 protein: CATSRGLAVSTDTQYF. The DNA for the CDR3 is TGTGCCACCAGCAGAGGGCTAGCGGTAAGCACAGATACGCAGTATTTT.

This chain joins TRBV14 and TRBJ2-1; the D gene is possibly TRBD1 (6 bases). V gave up 0 bases and J gave up 3 bases, with 15 bases separating them. The CDR3 is 17 amino acids. Looked up from germline, CDR1 is SGHDN and CDR2 is FVKESK. The CDR3 is CASSQDPALGGYNEQFF. CDR3 coding DNA: TGTGCCAGCAGCCAAGATCCCGCCTTAGGGGGCTACAATGAGCAGTTCTTC.

J is TRBJ2-7 and V is TRBV2, with 12 bases fitting TRBD2. This CDR3 region has 14 residues. J lost 2 bases, V lost 7 bases, and 3 bases had no gene match. CDR1 and CDR2 (germline): SNHLY, FYNNEI. The DNA of the CDR3 is TGTGCCAGCACGGCTAGCGGGGGGGCCTACGAGCAGTACTTC. It is translated as CASTASGGAYEQYF.